The 32 T cell receptor beta chains below come from one sample, sequenced in a study of T cells in Graves' hyperthyroidism and ophthalmopathy (dated by TCRdb to between 2018 and 2020). Libraries were constructed by multiplex PCR. Sequencing relied on an Illumina HiSeq 2000. The TCR beta CDR3 regions were amplified from the RNA transcripts. The first round of RT-PCR for the TCR CDR3 was performed with the HTBI primer set and the Qiagen OneStep RT-PCR kit. Clones were called with MiXCR by TCRdb after fastp trimmed the public reads at Q25, and only in-frame beta chains were retained. Each entry is one CDR3 protein sequence, shown with its most common DNA and genes. A total of 500,000 to 650,000 distinct CDR3 sequences appear in this sample, more than 15% of them only once. The top ten clonotypes cover approximately 15% of the sample. What was sequenced was blood. Receptors originate from a woman in her late teens or twenties with Graves' ophthalmopathy.

This chain uses TRBV9 with TRBJ1-2, with D possibly TRBD1 on 5 matching bases. CDR1 SGDLS and CDR2 YYNGEE come from the germline V gene. This CDR3 comprises 14 residues. V was cut by 0 bases and J by 4 bases, with 10 bases left in between. This chain's CDR3 is CASSVDDSPYGYTF. The DNA for the CDR3 is TGTGCCAGCAGCGTAGACGACAGCCCCTATGGCTACACCTTC.

This clonotype has ten or more counts. Here the CDR3 reads CASSLRGPTFMQYF. CDR3 DNA: TGTGCCAGCAGTTTAAGGGGCCCAACCTTCATGCAGTACTTC. V gene TRBV28 combines with J gene TRBJ2-7, with D possibly being TRBD1 (5 bases). Per germline, CDR1 MDHEN and CDR2 SYDVKM. The CDR3 is made up of 14 amino acids. V was trimmed by 2 bases and J by 9 bases, leaving 17 bases between them.

The genes are TRBV18 and TRBJ2-3; D is perhaps TRBD2 (7 bases). This CDR3 is 17 amino acids long. Trimming removed 0 bases from V and 1 base from J, with 14 bases in between. Germline V gene data show CDR1 as KGHSH and CDR2 as LQKENI. In nucleotides, the CDR3 is TGTGCCAGCTCACCACCTTTGGGGGGGCTGGGCACAGATACGCAGTATTTT. It translates to CASSPPLGGLGTDTQYF.

This clonotype appeared many times. The rearrangement joins TRBV27 to TRBJ2-7; 7 bases fit TRBD1. This CDR3 contains 16 residues. Germline assignment: CDR1 MNHEY and CDR2 SMNVEV (reference sequence). V lost 5 bases, J lost 0 bases, and 10 bases stayed unmatched. CDR3: CASSPRQGVISYEQYF. In DNA form, the CDR3 reads TGTGCCAGCAGTCCCCGACAGGGCGTGATCTCCTACGAGCAGTACTTC.

At least ten counts were recorded for this clonotype. The V gene is TRBV3-1, the J gene TRBJ2-1, with 8 bases lining up with TRBD2. CDR1 LGHDT and CDR2 YNNKEL come from the germline V gene (reference sequence). With V trimmed by 4 bases and J by 0 bases, 8 bases remained unmatched. The CDR3 length is 17 residues. CDR3 protein: CASSLRLAGSSYNEQFF. DNA for the CDR3: TGTGCCAGCAGCCTTCGATTAGCGGGAAGCTCCTACAATGAGCAGTTCTTC.

This clonotype appeared a few times. DNA of the CDR3: TGTGCCAGCAGCCCCCTCTCCGGTTCCTACAATGAGCAGTTCTTC. It codes for CASSPLSGSYNEQFF. This chain links TRBV14 with TRBJ2-1; no reliable D call. The CDR3 loop spans 15 amino acids. Germline CDR1 and CDR2: SGHDN and FVKESK. The V gene lost 4 bases and the J gene lost 1 base, with 11 bases spanning the gap.

This clonotype was seen many times. The chain uses TRBV20-1 and TRBJ1-1, with TRBD1 matching 7 bases. The germline V gene has CDR1 DFQATT and CDR2 SNEGSKA (reference sequence). The CDR3 is made up of 18 amino acids. V dropped 3 bases and J dropped 1; count of bases not matched to a gene: 17. Here the CDR3 reads CSARGFLTAQGPNTEAFF. Here the CDR3 DNA reads TGCAGTGCTAGGGGGTTTTTGACCGCACAGGGGCCGAACACTGAAGCTTTCTTT.

This clonotype has only a few counts. The V gene is TRBV4-1, the J gene TRBJ2-1; D is possibly TRBD2 (5 bases). CDR1 is MGHRA and CDR2 is YSYEKL in the germline V gene. The CDR3 is 18 residues long. V lost 0 bases to trimming and J lost 4 bases, with 19 bases between them. In nucleotides, the CDR3 is TGCGCCAGCAGCCAAGACCCCGAAACTGGGAGACCTTACAATGAGCAGTTCTTC. Protein: CASSQDPETGRPYNEQFF.

The chain recombines TRBV2 with TRBJ1-6; D uncertain. The CDR3 loop spans 16 amino acids. Trimming removed 6 bases from V and 0 bases from J, with 12 bases in between. Germline V gene data show CDR1 as SNHLY and CDR2 as FYNNEI. This CDR3 reads CASRLGGSSYNSPLHF. CDR3 DNA: TGTGCCAGCAGATTGGGTGGGAGCTCCTATAATTCACCCCTCCACTTT.

This clonotype showed up just a few times. With a much larger clone just one base away, this may be a read error. The conserved final phenylalanine or tryptophan is absent from the CDR3, which likely points to a read error. The V and J genes are TRBV2 and TRBJ2-7; TRBD2 is a possible D gene (6 bases). The CDR3 is 15 amino acids. Looked up from germline, CDR1 is SNHLY and CDR2 is FYNNEI. The V and J ends lost 6 bases and 0 bases respectively, with 15 bases between them. The CDR3 is CASSKSSGSSYEQYL. CDR3 in DNA: TGTGCCAGCAGCAAGAGTAGCGGTAGCTCCTACGAGCAGTACCTC.

The CDR3 DNA follows: TGTGCCAGCAGTTGGGGGGGGACAGGGGGCTACGAGCAGTACTTC. Its translation: CASSWGGTGGYEQYF. V usage is TRBV28 and J usage is TRBJ2-7, with 11 bases matching TRBD1. The trim removed 4 bases at V and 3 bases at J, leaving 5 bases unmatched. The CDR3 has 15 amino acids. Germline lookup yields CDR1 MDHEN and CDR2 SYDVKM. The entire variable domain, with the rest obtained from reference TRBV28 and TRBJ2-7, is as follows: DVKVTQSSRYLVKRTGEKVFLECVQDMDHENMFWYRQDPGLGLRLIYFSYDVKMKEKGDIPEGYSVSREKKERFSLILESASTNQTSMYLCASSWGGTGGYEQYFGPGTRLTVT.

This clonotype was counted ten times or more. The V and J genes are TRBV7-3 and TRBJ2-2; no clear D gene. Trimming shortened V by 3 bases and J by 8 bases, and 13 bases separated the two germline ends. The CDR3 length is 14 residues. The V gene's germline CDR1 is SGHTA and CDR2 FQGTGA. CDR3 region: CASSLGQFEGELFF. CDR3 coding DNA: TGTGCCAGCAGCTTGGGTCAGTTTGAAGGGGAGCTGTTTTTT. Full variable domain (rest looked up from reference TRBV7-3 and TRBJ2-2): GAGVSQTPSNKVTEKGKYVELRCDPISGHTALYWYRQSLGQGPEFLIYFQGTGAADDSGLPNDRFFAVRPEGSVSTLKIQRTERGDSAVYLCASSLGQFEGELFFGEGSRLTVL.

DNA for the CDR3: TGTGCCAGCAGCTTAGAATGGGGCTCAGGGAGCGCTTTCTTT. Its translation: CASSLEWGSGSAFF. The chain couples TRBV7-2 to TRBJ1-1, with a possible D match to TRBD1 (5 bases). Trimming removed 1 base from V and 11 bases from J, with 17 bases in between. This CDR3 is built from 14 residues. The V gene's germline CDR1 is SGHTA and CDR2 FQGNSA.

A few counts support this clonotype. The rearrangement joins TRBV7-3 to TRBJ2-2, with TRBD2 matching over 7 bases. Germline-derived CDR1 and CDR2 are SGHTA and FQGTGA. With 6 bases clipped from V and 0 bases from J, the junction kept 7 bases outside the gene matches. The CDR3 consists of 16 residues. CDR3 nucleotide sequence: TGTGCCAGCAGTCCTTTTGCGGGGGCGAACACCGGGGAGCTGTTTTTT. Amino acid sequence: CASSPFAGANTGELFF.

The gene calls are TRBV24-1 and TRBJ1-5; TRBD1 aligns across 7 bases. J gave up 2 bases and V 7 bases, and 7 bases lay outside the gene matches. The CDR3 covers 15 residues. Germline V gene lookup returns CDR1 KGHDR and CDR2 SFDVKD. The DNA of the CDR3 is TGTGCCACCAGCGATCCCGGGACAGGCAATCAGCCCCAGCATTTT. Translated, it gives CATSDPGTGNQPQHF.

The table lists this clonotype with many counts. The J gene is TRBJ2-1, the V gene TRBV11-2; TRBD1 agrees at 7 bases. After removal of 4 bases from V and 6 bases from J, the junction contained 18 bases not matched to a gene. The CDR3 consists of 18 residues. Germline lookup yields CDR1 SGHAT and CDR2 FQNNGV. The CDR3 DNA sequence: TGTGCCAGCAGCTCCCTATTCCTAACAGGGGACGGGGCCAATGAGCAGTTCTTC. Residues: CASSSLFLTGDGANEQFF.

This clonotype was found a few times. The rearrangement links TRBV11-3 to TRBJ2-2; 10 bases align to TRBD2. CDR1 is SGHNT and CDR2 is YENEEA in the germline V gene. V dropped 7 bases and J dropped 4; count of bases not matched to a gene: 6. The CDR3 totals 15 residues. DNA for the CDR3: TGTGCCAGCACCTTTTTAGCGGGGGGCACCGGGGAGCTGTTTTTT. It is translated as CASTFLAGGTGELFF.

The chain links TRBV30 to TRBJ1-1, with 12 bases fitting TRBD1. The V and J ends lost 6 bases and 4 bases, in that order; junction bases with no gene match: 6. Germline assignment: CDR1 GTSNPN and CDR2 SVGIG (reference sequence). This CDR3 is built from 14 residues. The CDR3 nucleotides are TGTGCCTGCCTGGGGACAGGGGGCGGCACTGAAGCTTTCTTT. This codes for CACLGTGGGTEAFF.

This clonotype was seen repeatedly, ten times or more. The rearrangement joins TRBV7-2 to TRBJ1-1; no reliable D call. Germline values: CDR1 SGHTA, CDR2 FQGNSA. CDR3 size: 14 residues. Trimming stripped 5 bases from V and 0 bases from J, with 10 bases between. DNA for the CDR3: TGTGCCAGCAGCCCGAACCCAGTGAACACTGAAGCTTTCTTT. This gives the protein CASSPNPVNTEAFF.

At least ten counts were recorded for this clonotype. The chain uses TRBV19 and TRBJ1-1; 7 positions agree with TRBD1. Germline V gene lookup returns CDR1 LNHDA and CDR2 SQIVND (reference sequence). V was pared by 4 bases and J by 1 base, with 3 bases of the junction left unmatched. The CDR3 is 14 amino acids. The CDR3: CASSTTGANTEAFF. CDR3 DNA sequence: TGTGCCAGTAGTACTACAGGGGCGAACACTGAAGCTTTCTTT.

This clonotype was recorded a few times. The chain uses TRBV6-1 and TRBJ2-2; TRBD2 agrees at 9 bases. With 5 bases clipped from V and 4 bases from J, the junction kept 5 bases outside the gene matches. CDR3 size: 15 residues. Germline assignment: CDR1 MNHNS and CDR2 SASEGT. The DNA of the CDR3 is TGTGCCAGCAGTTCCAATAGCGGGGGCACCGGGGAGCTGTTTTTT. This encodes CASSSNSGGTGELFF.

Ten or more counts support this clonotype. The chain couples TRBV15 to TRBJ2-1, with 8 bases that match TRBD1. Germline values: CDR1 LNHNV, CDR2 YYDKDF (reference sequence). CDR3 length: 16 amino acids. Trimming cost V 10 bases and J 9 bases; bases outside gene matches: 20. In DNA, the CDR3 is TGTGCCATCGCGGAACGAGGCAGGGGGCAGGAGGGTGAGCAGTTCTTC. Amino acids: CAIAERGRGQEGEQFF.

This clonotype appeared many times. This chain links TRBV20-1 with TRBJ2-3, with D perhaps TRBD1 or TRBD2 (7 bases each). CDR1 and CDR2 from the germline V gene are DFQATT and SNEGSKA (reference sequence). Trimming left V 6 bases short and J 7 bases short, with 23 bases between. The CDR3 consists of 15 residues. The CDR3: CSAGGGRGGRNTQYF. Here the CDR3 DNA reads TGCAGTGCGGGGGGGGGCAGGGGGGGTAGAAATACGCAGTATTTT.

CDR3: CASSFLPRGQETQYF. The CDR3 DNA is TGTGCCAGCAGCTTCCTCCCCCGTGGGCAAGAGACCCAGTACTTC. The chain has TRBV7-9 and TRBJ2-5; D unclear. The CDR3 runs to 15 residues. V shed 3 bases and J shed 2 bases, with 13 bases lying between them. In germline, CDR1 is SEHNR, CDR2 FQNEAQ (reference sequence).

This clonotype was picked up many times. The chain joins TRBV6-1 to TRBJ2-5; the match to TRBD2 covers 8 bases. CDR3 length: 17 amino acids. Looked up from germline, CDR1 is MNHNS and CDR2 is SASEGT. V gave up 8 bases and J gave up 1 base; unmatched junction bases: 15. CDR3 in amino acids: CASGYPTGRGAQETQYF. CDR3 bases: TGTGCCAGCGGTTACCCTACAGGGCGGGGGGCCCAAGAGACCCAGTACTTC.

The chain carries TRBV20-1 and TRBJ2-5, with D possibly TRBD2 on 5 matching bases. Trimming took 7 bases from V and 1 from J, leaving 16 bases between them. Germline CDR1 and CDR2: DFQATT and SNEGSKA (reference sequence). CDR3 size: 14 residues. The CDR3 DNA is TGCAGTGGAACAAGAGGGTCAACCCAAGAGACCCAGTACTTC. Its translation is CSGTRGSTQETQYF.

This clonotype was seen only a few times. V is TRBV5-1 and J is TRBJ2-7; 8 nucleotides align to TRBD2. CDR3 size: 15 residues. The junction had 5 bases not matched to a gene; V was cut back by 0 bases and J by 3 bases. Germline CDR1 reads SGHRS; CDR2 reads YFSETQ. CDR3 protein: CASSLGGTSVYEQYF. The DNA for the CDR3 is TGCGCCAGCAGCTTGGGGGGGACTAGTGTCTACGAGCAGTACTTC.

The chain combines TRBV7-3 with TRBJ2-3; D ambiguous. The length of the CDR3 is 15 residues. With 5 bases removed from V and 0 bases from J, the gap between germline ends came to 12 bases. The V gene's germline CDR1 is SGHTA and CDR2 FQGTGA. The CDR3 DNA reads as TGTGCCAGCAGCCAAGAAGTGTTTAGCACAGATACGCAGTATTTT. It specifies CASSQEVFSTDTQYF.

This chain uses TRBV18 with TRBJ2-3, with 7 bases aligning to TRBD2. Germline-derived CDR1 and CDR2 are KGHSH and LQKENI. Trimming removed 0 bases from V and 4 bases from J; junction bases left unmatched: 1. This CDR3 is built from 14 residues. The CDR3 region is CASSPPAGSDTQYF. For the CDR3, the DNA is TGTGCCAGCTCACCACCAGCGGGGTCAGATACGCAGTATTTT.

There are many counts of this clonotype. The chain joins TRBV7-6 to TRBJ1-2, with D uncertain. V shed 3 bases and J shed 5 bases, with 16 bases lying between them. Germline V gene lookup returns CDR1 SGHVS and CDR2 FNYEAQ. The CDR3 has 15 residues. The CDR3 DNA reads TGTGCCAGCAGCTTTCTCCCACGGGCCAAATATGGCTACACCTTC. Protein sequence: CASSFLPRAKYGYTF. The full variable domain, its missing parts supplied by reference TRBV7-6 and TRBJ1-2, is GAGVSQSPRYKVTKRGQDVALRCDPISGHVSLYWYRQALGQGPEFLTYFNYEAQQDKSGLPNDRFSAERPEGSISTLTIQRTEQRDSAMYRCASSFLPRAKYGYTFGSGTRLTVV.

This clonotype was seen many times. The V gene is TRBV6-5, the J gene TRBJ2-1, with TRBD2 matching over 7 bases. Germline V gives CDR1 MNHEY, CDR2 SVGAGI. CDR3 size: 14 residues. The V gene end was trimmed by 2 bases and the J gene end by 3 bases; junction bases not matched to a gene: 1. The DNA for the CDR3 is TGTGCCAGCAGTTACGGGACTAACTACAATGAGCAGTTCTTC. As protein: CASSYGTNYNEQFF.

The rearrangement joins TRBV12-3 or TRBV12-4 to TRBJ1-2, with D unresolved. CDR3 size: 14 residues. Trimming pared 6 bases from V and 0 bases from J, leaving 11 bases between. CDR3 sequence (DNA): TGTGCCAGCAGCTTCGCGGACGCTAACTATGGCTACACCTTC. Amino acids: CASSFADANYGYTF.